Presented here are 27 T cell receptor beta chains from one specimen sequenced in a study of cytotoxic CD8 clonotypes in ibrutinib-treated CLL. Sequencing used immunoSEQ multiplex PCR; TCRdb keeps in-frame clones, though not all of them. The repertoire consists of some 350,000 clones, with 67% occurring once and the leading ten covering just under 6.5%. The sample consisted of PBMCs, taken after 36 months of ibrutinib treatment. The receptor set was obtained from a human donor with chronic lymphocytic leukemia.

The CDR3 sequence: CASRLIGKLFF. Written as DNA, the CDR3 is TGTGCCAGCAGGCTCATCGGAAAACTGTTTTTT. This chain joins TRBV28 and TRBJ1-4; no firm D call. Germline CDR1 and CDR2: MDHEN and SYDVKM. The CDR3 totals 11 residues. Deletions cut 6 bases from V and 10 bases from J, with 9 bases between.

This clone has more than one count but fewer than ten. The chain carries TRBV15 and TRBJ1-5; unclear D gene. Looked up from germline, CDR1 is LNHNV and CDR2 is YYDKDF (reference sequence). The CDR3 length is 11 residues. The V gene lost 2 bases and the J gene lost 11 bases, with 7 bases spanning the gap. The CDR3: CATSRSGTQHF. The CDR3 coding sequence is TGTGCCACCAGCAGAAGCGGGACCCAGCATTTT.

The chain's CDR3 is CASSLESLAGAAGELFF. The CDR3 nucleotides read TGCGCCAGCAGCTTGGAAAGTCTAGCGGGAGCAGCCGGGGAGCTGTTTTTT. This chain joins TRBV5-1 and TRBJ2-2; 10 positions match TRBD2. Losses at the gene ends were 0 bases for V and 6 bases for J; bases not matched to a gene: 8. The CDR3 consists of 17 residues. Germline V gene sequence: CDR1 SGHRS, CDR2 YFSETQ.

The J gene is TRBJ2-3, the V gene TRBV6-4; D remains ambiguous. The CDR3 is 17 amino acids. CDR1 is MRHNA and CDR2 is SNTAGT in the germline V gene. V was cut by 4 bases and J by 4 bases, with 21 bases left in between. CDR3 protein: CASSGPLFVRKADTQYF. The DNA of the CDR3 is TGTGCCAGCAGTGGGCCGCTATTTGTTCGTAAGGCAGATACGCAGTATTTT.

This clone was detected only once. CDR3 sequence (DNA): TGCAGCGTTGACGGGGGACGGGACACCGGGGAGCTGTTTTTT. Translated, it gives CSVDGGRDTGELFF. The rearrangement uses TRBV29-1 and TRBJ2-2, with D tentatively TRBD2 (6 bases). CDR1 and CDR2 from the germline V gene are SQVTM and ANQGSEA. V was clipped by 3 bases and J by 3 bases, with 11 bases between them. The CDR3 loop spans 14 amino acids.

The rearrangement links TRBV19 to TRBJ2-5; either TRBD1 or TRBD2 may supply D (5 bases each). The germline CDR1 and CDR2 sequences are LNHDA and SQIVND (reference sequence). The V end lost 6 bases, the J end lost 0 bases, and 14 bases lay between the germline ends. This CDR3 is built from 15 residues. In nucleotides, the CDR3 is TGTGCCAGTAGCGCCAGGGACCGAGACCAAGAGACCCAGTACTTC. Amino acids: CASSARDRDQETQYF.

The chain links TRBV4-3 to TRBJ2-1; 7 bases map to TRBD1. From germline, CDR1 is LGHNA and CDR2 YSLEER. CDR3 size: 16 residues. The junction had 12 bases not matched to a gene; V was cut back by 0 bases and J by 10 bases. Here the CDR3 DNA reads TGCGCCAGCAGCCAAGATCCCAGGGGGATGCTTTTCGAGCAGTTCTTC. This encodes CASSQDPRGMLFEQFF.

In nucleotides, the CDR3 is TGCGCCAGCAGCCAAGCCCAGGGAGCGCACGAGCAGTACTTC. Translating it yields CASSQAQGAHEQYF. J is TRBJ2-7 and V is TRBV4-1, with D perhaps TRBD1 or TRBD2 (5 bases each). The CDR3 sequence is 14 residues long. V lost 1 base, J lost 5 bases, and 12 bases lay in between. Looked up from germline, CDR1 is MGHRA and CDR2 is YSYEKL.

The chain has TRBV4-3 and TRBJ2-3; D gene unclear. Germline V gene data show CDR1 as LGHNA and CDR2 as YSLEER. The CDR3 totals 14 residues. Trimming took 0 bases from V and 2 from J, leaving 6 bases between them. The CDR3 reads CASSQEPNTDTQYF. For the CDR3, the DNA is TGCGCCAGCAGCCAAGAGCCAAACACAGATACGCAGTATTTT.

CDR3: CASSFGPGGPGEKLFF. Written as DNA, the CDR3 is TGTGCCAGCAGCTTTGGTCCAGGGGGCCCTGGTGAAAAACTGTTTTTT. The chain combines TRBV7-8 with TRBJ1-4; TRBD1 matches 8 bases. The ends lost 3 bases at V and 7 bases at J; junction bases unmatched: 10. The germline CDR1 and CDR2 sequences are SGHVS and FQNEAQ. This CDR3 spans 16 amino acids. The full variable domain, with the rest looked up from reference TRBV7-8 and TRBJ1-4, is GAGVSQSPRYKVAKRGQDVALRCDPISGHVSLFWYQQALGQGPEFLTYFQNEAQLDKSGLPSDRFFAERPEGSVSTLKIQRTQQEDSAVYLCASSFGPGGPGEKLFFGSGTQLSVL.

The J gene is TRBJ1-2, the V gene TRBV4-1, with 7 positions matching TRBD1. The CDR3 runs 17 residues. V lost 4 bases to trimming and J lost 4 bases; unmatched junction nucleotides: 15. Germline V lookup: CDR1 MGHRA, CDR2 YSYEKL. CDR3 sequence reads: CASSLSSRDSAIYGYTF. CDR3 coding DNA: TGCGCCAGCAGCCTGAGTTCCCGGGACAGCGCAATCTATGGCTACACCTTC.

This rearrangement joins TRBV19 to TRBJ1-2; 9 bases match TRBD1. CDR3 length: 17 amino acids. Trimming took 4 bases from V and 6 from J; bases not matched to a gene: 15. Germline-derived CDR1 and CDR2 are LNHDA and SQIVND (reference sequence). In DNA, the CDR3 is TGTGCCAGTAGTACGACCGGGACAGGGAGGATGAGGAATGGCTACACCTTC. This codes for CASSTTGTGRMRNGYTF.

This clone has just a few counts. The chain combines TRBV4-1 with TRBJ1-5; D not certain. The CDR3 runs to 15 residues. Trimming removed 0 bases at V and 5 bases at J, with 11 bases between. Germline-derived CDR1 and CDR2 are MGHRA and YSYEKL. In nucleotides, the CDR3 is TGCGCCAGCAGCCAAGAAGGAAGTCGGGATCAGCCCCAGCATTTT. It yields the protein CASSQEGSRDQPQHF.

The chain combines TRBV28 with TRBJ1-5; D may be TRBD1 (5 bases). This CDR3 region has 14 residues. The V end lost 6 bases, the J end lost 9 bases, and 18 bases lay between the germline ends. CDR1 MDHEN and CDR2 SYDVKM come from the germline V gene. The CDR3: CASSPPGTTRPQHF. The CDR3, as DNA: TGTGCCAGCAGCCCCCCGGGGACCACTCGGCCCCAGCATTTT.

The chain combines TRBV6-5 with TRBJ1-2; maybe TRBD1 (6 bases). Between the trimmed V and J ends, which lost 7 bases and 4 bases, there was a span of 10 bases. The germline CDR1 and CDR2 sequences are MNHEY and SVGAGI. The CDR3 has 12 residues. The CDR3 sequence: CASTQGTYGYTF. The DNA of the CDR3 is TGTGCCAGCACTCAGGGGACCTATGGCTACACCTTC.

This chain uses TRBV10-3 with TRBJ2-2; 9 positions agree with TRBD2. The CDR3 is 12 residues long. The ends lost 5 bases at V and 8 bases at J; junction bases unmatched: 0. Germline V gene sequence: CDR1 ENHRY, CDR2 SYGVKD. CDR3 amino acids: CAISLAGGELFF. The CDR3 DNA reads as TGTGCCATCAGTCTAGCGGGAGGGGAGCTGTTTTTT.

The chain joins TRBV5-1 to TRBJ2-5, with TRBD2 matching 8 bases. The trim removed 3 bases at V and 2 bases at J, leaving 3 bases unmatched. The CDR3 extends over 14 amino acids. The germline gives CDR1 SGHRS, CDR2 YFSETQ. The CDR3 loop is CASSSGLAQETQYF. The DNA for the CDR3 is TGCGCCAGCAGCTCCGGACTAGCACAAGAGACCCAGTACTTC.

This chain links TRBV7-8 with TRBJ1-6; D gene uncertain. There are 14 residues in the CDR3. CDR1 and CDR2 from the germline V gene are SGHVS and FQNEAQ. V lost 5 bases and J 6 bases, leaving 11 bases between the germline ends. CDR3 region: CASSQAGFNSPLHF. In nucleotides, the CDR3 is TGTGCCAGCAGCCAGGCCGGATTTAATTCACCCCTCCACTTT.

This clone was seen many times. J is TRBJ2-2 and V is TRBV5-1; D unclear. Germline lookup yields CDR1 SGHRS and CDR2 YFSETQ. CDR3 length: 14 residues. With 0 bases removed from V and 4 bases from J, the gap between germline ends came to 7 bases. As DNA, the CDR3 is TGCGCCAGCAGCTTGGACACCGCCACCGGGGAGCTGTTTTTT. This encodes CASSLDTATGELFF.

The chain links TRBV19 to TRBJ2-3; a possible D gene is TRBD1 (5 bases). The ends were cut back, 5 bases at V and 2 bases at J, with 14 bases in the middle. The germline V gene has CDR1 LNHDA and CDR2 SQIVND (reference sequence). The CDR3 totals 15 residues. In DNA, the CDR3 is TGTGCCAGTAGTTCGCTGACAGATAACACAGATACGCAGTATTTT. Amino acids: CASSSLTDNTDTQYF.

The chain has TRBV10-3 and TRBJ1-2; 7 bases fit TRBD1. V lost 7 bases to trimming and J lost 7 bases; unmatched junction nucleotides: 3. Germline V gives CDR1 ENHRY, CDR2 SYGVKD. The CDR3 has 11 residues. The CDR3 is CAITGGSGYTF. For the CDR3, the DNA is TGTGCCATCACAGGGGGTAGTGGCTACACCTTC.

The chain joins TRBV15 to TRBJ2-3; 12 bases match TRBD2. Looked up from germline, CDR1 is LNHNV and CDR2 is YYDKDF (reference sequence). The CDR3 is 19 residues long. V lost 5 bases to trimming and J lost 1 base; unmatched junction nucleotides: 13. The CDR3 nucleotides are TGTGCCACCAGCCTCATTGCTAGCGGGAGGGGCTGGGGCACAGATACGCAGTATTTT. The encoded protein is CATSLIASGRGWGTDTQYF.

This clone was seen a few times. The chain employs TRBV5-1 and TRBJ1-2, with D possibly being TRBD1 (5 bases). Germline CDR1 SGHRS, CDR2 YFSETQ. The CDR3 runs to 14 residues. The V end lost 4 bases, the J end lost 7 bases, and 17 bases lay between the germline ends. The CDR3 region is CASSTGTHKVGYTF. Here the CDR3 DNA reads TGCGCCAGCAGCACCGGGACCCACAAGGTTGGCTACACCTTC.

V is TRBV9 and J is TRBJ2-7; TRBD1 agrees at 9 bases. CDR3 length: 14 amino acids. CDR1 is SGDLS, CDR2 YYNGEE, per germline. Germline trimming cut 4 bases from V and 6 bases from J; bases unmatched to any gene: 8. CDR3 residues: CASSPRDRAREQYF. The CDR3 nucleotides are TGTGCCAGCAGCCCCAGGGACAGGGCTCGCGAGCAGTACTTC.

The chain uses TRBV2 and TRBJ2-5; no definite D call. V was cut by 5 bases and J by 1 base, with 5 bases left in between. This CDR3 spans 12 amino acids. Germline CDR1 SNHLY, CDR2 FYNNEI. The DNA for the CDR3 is TGTGCCAGCAGTCCTACCCAAGAGACCCAGTACTTC. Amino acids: CASSPTQETQYF. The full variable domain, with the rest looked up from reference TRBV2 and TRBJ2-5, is EPEVTQTPSHQVTQMGQEVILRCVPISNHLYFYWYRQILGQKVEFLVSFYNNEISEKSEIFDDQFSVERPDGSNFTLKIRSTKLEDSAMYFCASSPTQETQYFGPGTRLLVL.

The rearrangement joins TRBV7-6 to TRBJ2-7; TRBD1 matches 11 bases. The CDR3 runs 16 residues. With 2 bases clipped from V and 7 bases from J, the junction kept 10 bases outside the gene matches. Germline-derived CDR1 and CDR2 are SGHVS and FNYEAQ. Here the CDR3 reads CASSLLPPGQGGEQYF. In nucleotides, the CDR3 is TGTGCCAGCAGCTTACTCCCCCCGGGACAGGGGGGTGAGCAGTACTTC.

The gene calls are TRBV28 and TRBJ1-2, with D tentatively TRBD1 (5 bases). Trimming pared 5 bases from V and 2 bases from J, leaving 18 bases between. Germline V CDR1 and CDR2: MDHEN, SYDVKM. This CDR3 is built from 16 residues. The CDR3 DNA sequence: TGTGCCAGCAGTAAGGGACTTATCAAATCGAACTATGGCTACACCTTC. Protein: CASSKGLIKSNYGYTF.